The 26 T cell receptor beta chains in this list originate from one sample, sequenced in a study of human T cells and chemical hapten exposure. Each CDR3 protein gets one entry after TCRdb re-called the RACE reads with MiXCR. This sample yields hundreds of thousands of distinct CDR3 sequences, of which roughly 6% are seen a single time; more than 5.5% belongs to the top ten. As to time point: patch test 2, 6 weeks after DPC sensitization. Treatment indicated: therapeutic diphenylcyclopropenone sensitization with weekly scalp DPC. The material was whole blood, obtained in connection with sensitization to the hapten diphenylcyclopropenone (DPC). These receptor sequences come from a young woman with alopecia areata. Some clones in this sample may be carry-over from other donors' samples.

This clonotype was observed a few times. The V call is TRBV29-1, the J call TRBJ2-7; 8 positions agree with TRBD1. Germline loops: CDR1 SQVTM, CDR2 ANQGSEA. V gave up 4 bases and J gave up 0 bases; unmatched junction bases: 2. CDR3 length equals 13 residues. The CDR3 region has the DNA TGCAGCGTTGCGACAGGGGTCTCCTACGAGCAGTACTTC. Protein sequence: CSVATGVSYEQYF.

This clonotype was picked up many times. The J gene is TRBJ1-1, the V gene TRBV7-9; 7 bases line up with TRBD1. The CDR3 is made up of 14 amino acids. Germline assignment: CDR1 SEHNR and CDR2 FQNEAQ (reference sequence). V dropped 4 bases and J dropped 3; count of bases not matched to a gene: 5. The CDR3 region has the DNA TGTGCCAGCAGCTCACCGGGACAGCACACTGAAGCTTTCTTT. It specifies CASSSPGQHTEAFF.

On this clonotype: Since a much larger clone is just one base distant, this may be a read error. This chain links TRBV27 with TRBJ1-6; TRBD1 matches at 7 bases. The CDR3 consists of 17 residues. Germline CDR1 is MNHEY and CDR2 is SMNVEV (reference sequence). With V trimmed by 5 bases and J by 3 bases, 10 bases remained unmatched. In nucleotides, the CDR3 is TGTGCCAGCAGTGAGGGACAGCGATACCTCTATAATTCACCCCTCCACTTT. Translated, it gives CASSEGQRYLYNSPLHF.

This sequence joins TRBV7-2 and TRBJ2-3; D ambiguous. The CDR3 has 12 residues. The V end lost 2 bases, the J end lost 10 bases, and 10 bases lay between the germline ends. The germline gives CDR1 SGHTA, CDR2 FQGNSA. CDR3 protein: CASSLSPFSQYF. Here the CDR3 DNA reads TGTGCCAGCAGCTTAAGCCCCTTTTCGCAGTATTTT.

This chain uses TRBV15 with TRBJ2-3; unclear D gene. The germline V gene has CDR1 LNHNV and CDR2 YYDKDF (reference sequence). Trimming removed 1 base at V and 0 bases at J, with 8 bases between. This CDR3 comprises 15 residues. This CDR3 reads CATSRGRSSTDTQYF. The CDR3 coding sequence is TGTGCCACCAGCAGAGGGAGAAGTAGCACAGATACGCAGTATTTT.

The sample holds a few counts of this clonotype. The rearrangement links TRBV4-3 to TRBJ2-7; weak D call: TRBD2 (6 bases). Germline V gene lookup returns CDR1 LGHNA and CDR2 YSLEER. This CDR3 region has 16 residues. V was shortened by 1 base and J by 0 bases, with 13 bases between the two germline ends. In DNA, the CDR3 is TGCGCCAGCAGCCAAGTCAAGGGACTGAGCTCCTACGAGCAGTACTTC. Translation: CASSQVKGLSSYEQYF.

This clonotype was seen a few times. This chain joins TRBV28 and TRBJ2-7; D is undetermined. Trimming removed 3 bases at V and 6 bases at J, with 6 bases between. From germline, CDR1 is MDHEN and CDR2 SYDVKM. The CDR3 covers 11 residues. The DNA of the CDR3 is TGTGCCAGCAGTTTCCCTAGCGAGCAGTACTTC. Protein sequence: CASSFPSEQYF.

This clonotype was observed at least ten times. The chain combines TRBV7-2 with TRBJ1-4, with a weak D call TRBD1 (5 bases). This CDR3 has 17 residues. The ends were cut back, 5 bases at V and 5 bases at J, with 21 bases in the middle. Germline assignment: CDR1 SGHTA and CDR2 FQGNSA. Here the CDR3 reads CASSPPSPRGKNEKLFF. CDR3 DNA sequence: TGTGCCAGCAGCCCACCCTCTCCCCGGGGGAAAAATGAAAAACTGTTTTTT.

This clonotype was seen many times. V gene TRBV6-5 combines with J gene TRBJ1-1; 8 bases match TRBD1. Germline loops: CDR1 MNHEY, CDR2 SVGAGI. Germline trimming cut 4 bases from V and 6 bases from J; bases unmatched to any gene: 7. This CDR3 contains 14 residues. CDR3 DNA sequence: TGTGCCAGCAGTTTGACAGGGGCGTCGGCTGAAGCTTTCTTT. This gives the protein CASSLTGASAEAFF.

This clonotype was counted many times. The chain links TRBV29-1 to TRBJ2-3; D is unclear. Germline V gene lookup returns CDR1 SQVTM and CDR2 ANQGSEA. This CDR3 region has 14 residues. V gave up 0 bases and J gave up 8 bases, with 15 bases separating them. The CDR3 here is CSVEDFDTPGTQYF. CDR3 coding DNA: TGCAGCGTTGAAGATTTCGACACCCCGGGTACGCAGTATTTT.

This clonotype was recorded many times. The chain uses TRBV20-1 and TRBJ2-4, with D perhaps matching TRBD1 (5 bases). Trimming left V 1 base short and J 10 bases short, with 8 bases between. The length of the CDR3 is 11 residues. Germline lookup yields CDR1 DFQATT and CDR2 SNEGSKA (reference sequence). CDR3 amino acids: CSARGGRIQYF. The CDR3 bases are TGCAGTGCTAGAGGGGGCAGGATTCAGTACTTC.

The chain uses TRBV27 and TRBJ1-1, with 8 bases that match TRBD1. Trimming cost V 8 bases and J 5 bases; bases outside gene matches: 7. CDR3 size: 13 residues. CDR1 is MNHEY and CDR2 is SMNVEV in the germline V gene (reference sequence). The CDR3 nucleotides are TGTGCCAGCGGGGAAACAGGGGGTACTGAAGCTTTCTTT. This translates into CASGETGGTEAFF.

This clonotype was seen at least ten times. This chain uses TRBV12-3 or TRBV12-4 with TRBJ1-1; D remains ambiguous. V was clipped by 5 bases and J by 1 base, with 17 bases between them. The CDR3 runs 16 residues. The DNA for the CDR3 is TGTGCCAGCAGTACTCGGCCCGGTCGACCGAACACTGAAGCTTTCTTT. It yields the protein CASSTRPGRPNTEAFF.

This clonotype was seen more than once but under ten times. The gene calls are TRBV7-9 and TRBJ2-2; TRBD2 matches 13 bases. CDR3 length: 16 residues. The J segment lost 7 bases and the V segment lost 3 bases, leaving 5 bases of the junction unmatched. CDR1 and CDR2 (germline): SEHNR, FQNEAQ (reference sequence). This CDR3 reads CASSFGLAGVGGELFF. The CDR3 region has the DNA TGTGCCAGCAGCTTCGGACTAGCGGGGGTCGGCGGGGAGCTGTTTTTT.

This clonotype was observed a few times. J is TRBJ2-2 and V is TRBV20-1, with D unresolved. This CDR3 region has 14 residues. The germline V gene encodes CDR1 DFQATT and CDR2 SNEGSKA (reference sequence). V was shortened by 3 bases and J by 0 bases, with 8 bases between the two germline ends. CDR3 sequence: CSASPFANTGELFF. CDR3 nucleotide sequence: TGCAGTGCTAGCCCCTTCGCGAACACCGGGGAGCTGTTTTTT.

Here the CDR3 reads CASSYGNSPLYF. The CDR3 nucleotides are TGTGCCAGCAGTTACGGGAACTCCCCCTTGTATTTT. The chain recombines TRBV6-2 or TRBV6-3 with TRBJ2-3, with D unclear. With 2 bases removed from V and 14 bases from J, the gap between germline ends came to 14 bases. The CDR3 runs 12 residues. Germline assignment: CDR1 MNHEY and CDR2 SVGEGT.

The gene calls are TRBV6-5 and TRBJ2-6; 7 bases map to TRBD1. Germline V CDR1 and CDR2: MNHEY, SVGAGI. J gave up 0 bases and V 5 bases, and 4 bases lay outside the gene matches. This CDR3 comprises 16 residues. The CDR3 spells CASSRQGGSGANVLTF. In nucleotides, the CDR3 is TGTGCCAGCAGTCGACAGGGCGGCTCTGGGGCCAACGTCCTGACTTTC.

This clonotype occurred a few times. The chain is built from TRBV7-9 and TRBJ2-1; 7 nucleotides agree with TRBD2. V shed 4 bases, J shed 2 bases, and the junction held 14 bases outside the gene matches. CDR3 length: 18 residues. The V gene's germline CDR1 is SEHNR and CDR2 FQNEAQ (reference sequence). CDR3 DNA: TGTGCCAGCAGCTCATCCCCGGGAGGAGGGACTGCCTACAATGAGCAGTTCTTC. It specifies CASSSSPGGGTAYNEQFF.

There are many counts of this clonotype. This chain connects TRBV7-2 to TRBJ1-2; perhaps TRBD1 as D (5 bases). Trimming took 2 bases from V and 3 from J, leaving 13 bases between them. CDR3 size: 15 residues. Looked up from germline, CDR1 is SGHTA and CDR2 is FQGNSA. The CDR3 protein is CASSLLAGVYYGYTF. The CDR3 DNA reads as TGTGCCAGCAGCTTATTAGCGGGGGTATACTATGGCTACACCTTC.

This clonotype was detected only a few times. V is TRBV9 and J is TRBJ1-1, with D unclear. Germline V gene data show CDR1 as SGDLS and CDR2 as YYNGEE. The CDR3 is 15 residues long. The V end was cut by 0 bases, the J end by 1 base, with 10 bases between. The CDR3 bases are TGTGCCAGCAGCGTAGGAGGGCACCCGAACACTGAAGCTTTCTTT. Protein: CASSVGGHPNTEAFF.

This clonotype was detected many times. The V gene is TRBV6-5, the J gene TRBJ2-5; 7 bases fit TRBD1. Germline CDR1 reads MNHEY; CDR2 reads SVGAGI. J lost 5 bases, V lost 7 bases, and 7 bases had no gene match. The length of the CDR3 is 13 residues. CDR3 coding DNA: TGTGCCAGCACACCGACAGGGAGTGAGACCCAGTACTTC. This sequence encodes CASTPTGSETQYF.

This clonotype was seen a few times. CDR3 sequence: CASSGTGGAFRYGYTF. The CDR3 bases are TGTGCCAGCAGCGGGACAGGGGGCGCGTTTCGCTATGGCTACACCTTC. V usage is TRBV7-2 and J usage is TRBJ1-2, with TRBD1 matching over 12 bases. V was clipped by 5 bases and J by 4 bases; unmatched bases: 8. The germline V gene encodes CDR1 SGHTA and CDR2 FQGNSA. The CDR3 loop spans 16 amino acids.

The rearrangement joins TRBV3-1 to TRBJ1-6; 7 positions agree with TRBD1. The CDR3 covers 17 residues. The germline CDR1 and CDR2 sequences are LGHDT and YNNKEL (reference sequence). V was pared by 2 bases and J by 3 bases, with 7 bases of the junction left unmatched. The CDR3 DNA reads TGTGCCAGCAGCCAATTAATGACAGGGATCTATAATTCACCCCTCCACTTT. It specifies CASSQLMTGIYNSPLHF.

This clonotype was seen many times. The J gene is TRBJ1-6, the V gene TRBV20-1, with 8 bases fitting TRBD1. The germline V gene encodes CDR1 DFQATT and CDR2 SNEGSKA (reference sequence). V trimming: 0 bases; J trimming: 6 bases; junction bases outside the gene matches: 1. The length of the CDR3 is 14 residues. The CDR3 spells CSARDGQGNSPLHF. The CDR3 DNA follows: TGCAGTGCTAGAGATGGACAGGGTAATTCACCCCTCCACTTT.

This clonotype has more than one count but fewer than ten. Here the CDR3 reads CASSRSGGAGGEQFF. The CDR3 DNA sequence: TGTGCCAGCAGCCGCAGCGGGGGGGCGGGTGGTGAGCAGTTCTTC. This chain joins TRBV7-2 and TRBJ2-1, with 10 bases matching TRBD2. This CDR3 has 15 amino acids. The trim removed 5 bases at V and 9 bases at J, leaving 10 bases unmatched. Germline V gives CDR1 SGHTA, CDR2 FQGNSA.

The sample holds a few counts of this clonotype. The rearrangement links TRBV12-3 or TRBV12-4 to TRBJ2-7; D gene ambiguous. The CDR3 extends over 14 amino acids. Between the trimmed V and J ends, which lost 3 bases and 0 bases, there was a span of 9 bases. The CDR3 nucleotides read TGTGCCAGCAGTTTTGCTATGTCCTCCTACGAGCAGTACTTC. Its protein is CASSFAMSSYEQYF.